The 4 T cell receptor beta chains presented below share a single source sample, sequenced in a study of OX40 agonist ivuxolimab in advanced cancers. Profiling relied on immunoSEQ multiplex PCR, and the TCRdb table lists in-frame clones only, not all of them. The table lists around 69,000 clones, about 88% of them singletons. The sample was CD4+ or CD8+ T cells sorted from blood, taken in a trial of the OX40 agonist ivuxolimab. These TCRs come from an adult with an advanced solid tumor such as melanoma, head and neck, liver or kidney cancer.

The V call is TRBV30, the J call TRBJ1-3; TRBD1 is a possible D gene (6 bases). The length of the CDR3 is 14 residues. Between the trimmed V and J ends, which lost 2 bases and 3 bases, there was a span of 11 bases. Germline loops: CDR1 GTSNPN, CDR2 SVGIG (reference sequence). The CDR3 region has the DNA TGTGCCTGGAGTCGAGGGGGTTATGGAAACACCATATATTTT. It translates to CAWSRGGYGNTIYF.

The chain is built from TRBV5-5 and TRBJ1-1; D uncertain. The CDR3 has 14 amino acids. Trimming cost V 0 bases and J 0 bases, with 6 bases left between them. Germline V CDR1 and CDR2: SGHKS, YYEKEE (reference sequence). The CDR3 sequence is CASSLGGLNTEAFF. CDR3 coding DNA: TGTGCCAGCAGCTTGGGCGGACTGAACACTGAAGCTTTCTTT.

V is TRBV19 and J is TRBJ1-5; D gene ambiguous. This CDR3 comprises 17 residues. CDR1 and CDR2 (germline): LNHDA, SQIVND (reference sequence). V was pared by 1 base and J by 0 bases, with 13 bases between. The CDR3 nucleotides read TGTGCCAGTAGTATAGGATCGATAGCTTATAGCAATCAGCCCCAGCATTTT. Translation: CASSIGSIAYSNQPQHF.

This clone was seen a handful of times. J is TRBJ1-1 and V is TRBV19; D unresolved. This CDR3 contains 14 residues. V lost 3 bases to trimming and J lost 3 bases, with 11 bases between them. CDR1 and CDR2 (germline): LNHDA, SQIVND (reference sequence). The CDR3: CASSIVTSDTEAFF. Written as DNA, the CDR3 is TGTGCCAGTAGTATCGTGACATCGGACACTGAAGCTTTCTTT.